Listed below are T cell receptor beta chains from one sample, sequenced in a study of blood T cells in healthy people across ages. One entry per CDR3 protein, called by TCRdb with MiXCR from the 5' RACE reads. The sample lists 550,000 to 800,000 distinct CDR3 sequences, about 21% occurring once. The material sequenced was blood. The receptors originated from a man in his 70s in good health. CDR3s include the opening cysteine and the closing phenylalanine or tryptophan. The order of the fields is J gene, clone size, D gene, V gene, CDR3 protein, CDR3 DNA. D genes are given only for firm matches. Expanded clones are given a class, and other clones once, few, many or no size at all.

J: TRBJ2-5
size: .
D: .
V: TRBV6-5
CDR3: CASRLGSDVRETQYF
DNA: TGTGCCAGCAGATTAGGGAGTGATGTAAGGGAGACCCAGTACTTC

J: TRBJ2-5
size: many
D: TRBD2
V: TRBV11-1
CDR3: CASSSVAGSEETQYF
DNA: TGTGCCAGCAGCTCAGTAGCGGGATCAGAAGAGACCCAGTACTTC

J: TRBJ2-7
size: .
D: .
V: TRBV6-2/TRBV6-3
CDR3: CASSSVGAGPSYEQYF
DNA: TGTGCCAGCAGTTCCGTGGGCGCGGGCCCCTCCTACGAGCAGTACTTC

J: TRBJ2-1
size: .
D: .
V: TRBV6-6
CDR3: CASMLADNEQFF
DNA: TGTGCCAGCATGTTAGCGGACAATGAGCAGTTCTTC

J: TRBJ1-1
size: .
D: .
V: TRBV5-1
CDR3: CASSLSVIGSGEAFF
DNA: TGCGCCAGCAGCTTGTCGGTAATAGGGAGCGGAGAAGCTTTCTTT

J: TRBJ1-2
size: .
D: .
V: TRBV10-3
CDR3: CAISESGDLNYGYTF
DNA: TGTGCCATCAGTGAGTCGGGGGACCTTAACTATGGCTACACCTTC

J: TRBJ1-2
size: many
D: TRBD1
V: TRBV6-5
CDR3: CASRPDRNYGYTF
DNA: TGTGCCAGCAGGCCGGACAGGAACTATGGCTACACCTTC

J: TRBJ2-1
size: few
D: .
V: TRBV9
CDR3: CASSDLTRNEQFF
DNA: TGTGCCAGCAGTGATTTAACGCGCAATGAGCAGTTCTTC

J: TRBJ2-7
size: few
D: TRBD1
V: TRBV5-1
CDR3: CASSLVQGAREQYF
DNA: TGCGCCAGCAGCTTGGTACAGGGGGCTCGAGAGCAGTACTTC

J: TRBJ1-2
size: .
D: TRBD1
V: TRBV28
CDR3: CASGPGQGNYGYTF
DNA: TGTGCCAGCGGCCCGGGACAGGGGAACTATGGCTACACCTTC

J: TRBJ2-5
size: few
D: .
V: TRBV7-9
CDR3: CASSLDNQLETQYF
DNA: TGTGCCAGCAGCTTAGATAACCAGTTGGAGACCCAGTACTTC

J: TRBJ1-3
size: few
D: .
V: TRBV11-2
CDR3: CASSPTYGNTIYF
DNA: TGTGCCAGCAGCCCCACGTACGGAAACACCATATATTTT

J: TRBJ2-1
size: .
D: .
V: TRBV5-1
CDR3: CASSASGTTYNEQFF
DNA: TGCGCCAGCAGCGCTTCCGGGACAACCTACAATGAGCAGTTCTTC

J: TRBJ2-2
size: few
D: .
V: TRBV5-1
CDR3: CASSLGQAGTGELFF
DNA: TGCGCCAGCAGCTTGGGGCAGGCCGGCACCGGGGAGCTGTTTTTT

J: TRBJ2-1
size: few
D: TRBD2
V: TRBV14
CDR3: CASSEGAGAAWNEQFF
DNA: TGTGCCAGCAGCGAAGGAGCGGGAGCCGCTTGGAATGAGCAGTTCTTC

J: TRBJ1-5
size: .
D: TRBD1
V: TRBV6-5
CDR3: CASRSTGAVGQPQHF
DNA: TGTGCCAGCAGAAGCACAGGGGCCGTCGGGCAGCCCCAGCATTTT

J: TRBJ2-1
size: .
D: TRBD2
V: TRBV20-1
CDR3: CSARGEREYNNEQFF
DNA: TGCAGTGCTAGAGGGGAGCGGGAGTACAACAATGAGCAGTTCTTC

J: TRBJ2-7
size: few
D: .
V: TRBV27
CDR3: CASSSVSGSYEQYF
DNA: TGTGCCAGCAGTTCGGTTAGCGGCTCCTACGAGCAGTACTTC

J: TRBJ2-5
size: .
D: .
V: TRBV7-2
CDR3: CASSLEGETQETQYF
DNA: TGTGCCAGCAGCTTAGAGGGCGAAACACAAGAGACCCAGTACTTC

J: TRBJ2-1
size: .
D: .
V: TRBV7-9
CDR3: CASTFNQANEQFF
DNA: TGTGCCAGCACCTTTAATCAGGCCAATGAGCAGTTCTTC

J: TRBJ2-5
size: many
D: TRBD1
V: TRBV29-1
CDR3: CSVARDRGVETQYF
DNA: TGCAGCGTTGCCCGGGACAGGGGGGTAGAGACCCAGTACTTC

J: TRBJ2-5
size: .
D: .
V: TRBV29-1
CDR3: CSVGSQGSWETQYF
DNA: TGCAGCGTTGGTTCTCAGGGTTCATGGGAGACCCAGTACTTC

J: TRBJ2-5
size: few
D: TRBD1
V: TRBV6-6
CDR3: CASSTGEETQYF
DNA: TGTGCCAGCAGCACAGGGGAAGAGACCCAGTACTTC

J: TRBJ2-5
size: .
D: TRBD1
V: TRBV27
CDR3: CASSWDRRGETQYF
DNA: TGTGCCAGCAGTTGGGACAGGAGAGGAGAGACCCAGTACTTC

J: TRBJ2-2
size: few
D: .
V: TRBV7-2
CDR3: CASSLYPGAGTGELFF
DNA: TGTGCCAGCAGCTTATACCCGGGGGCAGGAACCGGGGAGCTGTTTTTT

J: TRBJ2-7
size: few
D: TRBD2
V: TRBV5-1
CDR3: CASSPGLNTNYEQYF
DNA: TGCGCCAGCAGCCCGGGACTAAACACTAACTACGAGCAGTACTTC

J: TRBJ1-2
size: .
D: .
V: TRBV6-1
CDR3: CASSDRGGVVNYGYTF
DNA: TGTGCCAGCAGTGACCGGGGAGGGGTGGTTAACTATGGCTACACCTTC

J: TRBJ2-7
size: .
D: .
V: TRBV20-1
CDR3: CSASGARTYEQYF
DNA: TGCAGTGCTAGTGGAGCTCGCACCTACGAGCAGTACTTC

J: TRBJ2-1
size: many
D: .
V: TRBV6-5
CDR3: CASKTLTNSYNEQFF
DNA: TGTGCCAGCAAAACCCTGACCAACTCCTACAATGAGCAGTTCTTC

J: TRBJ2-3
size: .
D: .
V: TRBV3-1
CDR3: CASSQRRTGDTDTQYF
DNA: TGTGCCAGCAGCCAACGACGGACGGGAGACACAGATACGCAGTATTTT

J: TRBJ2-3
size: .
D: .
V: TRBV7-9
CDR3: CASSPLMDTQYF
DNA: TGTGCCAGCAGTCCTCTTATGGATACGCAGTATTTT

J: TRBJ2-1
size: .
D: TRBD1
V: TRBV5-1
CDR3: CASSQWTGVNEQFF
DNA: TGCGCCAGCAGCCAGTGGACAGGGGTCAATGAGCAGTTCTTC

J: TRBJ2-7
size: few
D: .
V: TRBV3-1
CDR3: CASSHPWGEQGGYEQYF
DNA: TGTGCCAGCAGCCATCCTTGGGGGGAACAGGGGGGGTACGAGCAGTACTTC

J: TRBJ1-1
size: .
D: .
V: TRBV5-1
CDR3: CASSLEAINTEAFF
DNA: TGCGCCAGCAGCTTGGAGGCCATAAACACTGAAGCTTTCTTT

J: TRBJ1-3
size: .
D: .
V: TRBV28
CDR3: CASSLVNSGNTIYF
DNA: TGTGCCAGCAGTTTAGTCAACTCTGGAAACACCATATATTTT

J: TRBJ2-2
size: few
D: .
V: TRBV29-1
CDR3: CSGARTGELFF
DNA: TGCAGCGGGGCGCGCACCGGGGAGCTGTTTTTT

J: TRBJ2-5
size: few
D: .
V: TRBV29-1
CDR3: CSPGTQETQYF
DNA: TGCAGCCCTGGGACGCAAGAGACCCAGTACTTC

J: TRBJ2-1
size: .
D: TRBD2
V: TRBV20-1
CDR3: CSASHSGGEQFF
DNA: TGCAGTGCTAGCCACAGCGGGGGTGAGCAGTTCTTC

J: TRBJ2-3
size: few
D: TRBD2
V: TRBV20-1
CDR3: CSATSEPTSTDTLYF
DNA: TGCAGTGCTACTAGCGAACCGACTAGCACAGATACGCTGTATTTT

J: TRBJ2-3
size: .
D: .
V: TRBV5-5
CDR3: CASSLTGISTDTQYF
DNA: TGTGCCAGCAGCTTGACAGGGATCAGCACAGATACGCAGTATTTT

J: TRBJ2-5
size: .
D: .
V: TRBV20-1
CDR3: CSAGYSTQYF
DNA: TGCAGTGCTGGGTACTCGACCCAGTACTTC

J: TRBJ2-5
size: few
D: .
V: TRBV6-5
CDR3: CASIRGETQYF
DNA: TGTGCCAGCATTCGGGGAGAGACCCAGTACTTC